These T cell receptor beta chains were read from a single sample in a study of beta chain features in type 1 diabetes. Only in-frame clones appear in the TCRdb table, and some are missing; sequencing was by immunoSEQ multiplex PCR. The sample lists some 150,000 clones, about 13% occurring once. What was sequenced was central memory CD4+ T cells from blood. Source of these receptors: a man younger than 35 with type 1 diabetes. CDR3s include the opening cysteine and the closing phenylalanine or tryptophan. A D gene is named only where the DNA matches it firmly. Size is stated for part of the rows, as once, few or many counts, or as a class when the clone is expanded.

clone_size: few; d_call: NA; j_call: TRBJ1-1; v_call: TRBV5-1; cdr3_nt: TGCGCCAGCAGCTTCAGGCCCCAGGTGAACACTGAAGCTTTCTTT; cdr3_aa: CASSFRPQVNTEAFF
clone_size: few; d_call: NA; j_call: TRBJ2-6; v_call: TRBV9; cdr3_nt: TGTGCCAGCAGCGGGGGGTCTGGGGCCAACGTCCTGACTTTC; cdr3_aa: CASSGGSGANVLTF
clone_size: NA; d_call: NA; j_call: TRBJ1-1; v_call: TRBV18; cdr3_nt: TGTGCCAGCTCAGTCCTACAGGGAAGGGGTATGAACACTGAAGCTTTCTTT; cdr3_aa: CASSVLQGRGMNTEAFF
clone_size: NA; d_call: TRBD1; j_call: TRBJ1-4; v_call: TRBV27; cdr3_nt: TGTGCCAGCAGTCCGACCCCGGGACAGGGAGGTGAAAAACTGTTTTTT; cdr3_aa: CASSPTPGQGGEKLFF
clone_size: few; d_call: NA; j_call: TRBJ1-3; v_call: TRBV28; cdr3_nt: TGTGCCAGCAGTTTTCCCCAAGGGGACCCCCGAAACACCATATATTTT; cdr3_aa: CASSFPQGDPRNTIYF
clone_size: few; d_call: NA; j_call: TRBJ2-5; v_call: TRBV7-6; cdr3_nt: TGTGCCAGCAGCTTCCCAGGGATCGAGACCCAGTACTTC; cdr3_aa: CASSFPGIETQYF
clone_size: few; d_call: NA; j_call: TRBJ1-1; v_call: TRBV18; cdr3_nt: TGTGCCAGCTCACCTACAGCAGATGAAGCTTTCTTT; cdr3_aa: CASSPTADEAFF
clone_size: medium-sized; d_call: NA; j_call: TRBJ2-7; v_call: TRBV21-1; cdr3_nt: TGTGCCAGCAGCAAGGGACAGTTGTACGAGCAGTACTTC; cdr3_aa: CASSKGQLYEQYF
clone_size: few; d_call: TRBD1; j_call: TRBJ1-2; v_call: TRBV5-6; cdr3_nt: TGTGCCAGCAGCTCAGGGGGAACAATCACTAACTATGGCTACACCTTC; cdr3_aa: CASSSGGTITNYGYTF
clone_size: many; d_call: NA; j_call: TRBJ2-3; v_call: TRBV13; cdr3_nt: TGTGCCAGCAGCCTTAAGGGGGTTGCGGGGACGCAGTATTTT; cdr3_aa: CASSLKGVAGTQYF
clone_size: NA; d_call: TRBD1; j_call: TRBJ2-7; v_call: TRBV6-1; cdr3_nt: TGTGCCAGTCAGCCGGGACAGCTCTACGAGCAGTACTTC; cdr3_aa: CASQPGQLYEQYF
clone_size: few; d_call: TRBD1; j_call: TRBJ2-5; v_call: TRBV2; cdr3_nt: TGTGCCAGCAGTGGGGACAGTGAACAAGAGACCCAGTACTTC; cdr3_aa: CASSGDSEQETQYF
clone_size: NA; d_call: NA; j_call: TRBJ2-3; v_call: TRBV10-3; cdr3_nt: TGTGCCATCAGTGAGTCCCCAGGTACTAGCACAGATACGCAGTATTTT; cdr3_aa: CAISESPGTSTDTQYF
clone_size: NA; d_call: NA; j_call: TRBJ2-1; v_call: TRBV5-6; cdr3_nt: TGTGCCAGCAGCGCACCGACTGACCTCTTTCCCTCCTACAATGAGCAGTTCTTC; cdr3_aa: CASSAPTDLFPSYNEQFF
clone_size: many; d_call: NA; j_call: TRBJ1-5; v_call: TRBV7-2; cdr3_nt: TGTGCCAGCAGCCTCCCGGGAGGGCCCAATCAGCCCCAGCATTTT; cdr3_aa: CASSLPGGPNQPQHF
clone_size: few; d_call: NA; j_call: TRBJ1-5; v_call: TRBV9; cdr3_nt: TGTGCCAGCAGCGTAGGGGCAGCTGAGTGGAACAATCAGCCCCAGCATTTT; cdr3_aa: CASSVGAAEWNNQPQHF
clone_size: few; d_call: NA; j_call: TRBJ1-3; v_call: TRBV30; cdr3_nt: TGTGCCTGGATCAGAGGGAGGACAATCGATAGTTACTCTGGAAACACCATATATTTT; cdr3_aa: CAWIRGRTIDSYSGNTIYF
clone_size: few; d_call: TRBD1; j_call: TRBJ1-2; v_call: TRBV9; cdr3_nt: TGTGCCAGCAGCGGCCCGACAGGGGGGCTCGGCTACACCTTC; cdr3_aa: CASSGPTGGLGYTF
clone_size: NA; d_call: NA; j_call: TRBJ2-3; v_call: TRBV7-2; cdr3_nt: TGTGCCAGCAGCTCGTTCGCTGGTACGCAGTATTTT; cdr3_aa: CASSSFAGTQYF
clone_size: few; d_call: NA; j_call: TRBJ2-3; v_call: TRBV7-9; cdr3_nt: TGTGCCAGCAGCTTAGGGCACGAGGATACGCAGTATTTT; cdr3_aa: CASSLGHEDTQYF
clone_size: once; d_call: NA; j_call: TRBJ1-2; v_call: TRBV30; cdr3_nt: TGTGCCTGGAGCCAGGTGGGGTATGGCTACACCTTC; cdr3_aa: CAWSQVGYGYTF
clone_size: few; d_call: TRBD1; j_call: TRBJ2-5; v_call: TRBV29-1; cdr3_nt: TGCAGCGTAAGACAGGGGCAAGAGACCCAGTACTTC; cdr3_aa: CSVRQGQETQYF
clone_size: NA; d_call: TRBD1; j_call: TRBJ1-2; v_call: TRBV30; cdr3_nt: TGTGCCTGGAGGGGGACAGGGGGTTATGGCTACACCTTC; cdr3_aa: CAWRGTGGYGYTF
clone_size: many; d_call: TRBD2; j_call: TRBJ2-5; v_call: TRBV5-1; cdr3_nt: TGCGCCAGCAGTCCCGGGACTAGCGTTGAGACCCAGTACTTC; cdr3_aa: CASSPGTSVETQYF
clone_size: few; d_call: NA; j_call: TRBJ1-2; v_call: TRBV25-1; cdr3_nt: TGTGCCAGCAGTGTCGGGGGAGGTAGTGGCTACACCTTC; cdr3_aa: CASSVGGGSGYTF
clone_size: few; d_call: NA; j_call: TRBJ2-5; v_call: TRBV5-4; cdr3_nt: TGTGCCAGCAGCACCCTACCCGAGGAGACCCAGTACTTC; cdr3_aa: CASSTLPEETQYF
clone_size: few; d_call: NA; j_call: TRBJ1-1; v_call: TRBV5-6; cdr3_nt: TGTGCCAGCAGTCCTTTGGAGAACACTGAAGCTTTCTTT; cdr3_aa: CASSPLENTEAFF
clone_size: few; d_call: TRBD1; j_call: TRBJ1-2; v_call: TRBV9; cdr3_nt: TGTGCCAGCAGCGCTAGACAGGGGAACTATGGCTACACCTTC; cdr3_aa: CASSARQGNYGYTF
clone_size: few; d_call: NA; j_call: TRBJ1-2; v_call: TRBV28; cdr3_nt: TGTGCCAGCAGTTTAGCACAGGGAAACTATGGCTACACCTTC; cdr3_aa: CASSLAQGNYGYTF
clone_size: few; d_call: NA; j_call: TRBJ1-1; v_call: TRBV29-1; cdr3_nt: TGCAGCGTTCAGACCGGGACACAGAACACTGAAGCTTTCTTT; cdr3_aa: CSVQTGTQNTEAFF
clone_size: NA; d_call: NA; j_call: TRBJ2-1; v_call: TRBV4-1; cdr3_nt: TGCGCCAGCAGCCAAGATAAGTGGCAGGGGATCGGCAATGAGCAGTTCTTC; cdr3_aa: CASSQDKWQGIGNEQFF
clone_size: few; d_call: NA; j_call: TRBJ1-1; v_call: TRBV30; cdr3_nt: TGTGCCTGGATTCCTAGGGGGATCAACACTGAAGCTTTCTTT; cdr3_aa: CAWIPRGINTEAFF
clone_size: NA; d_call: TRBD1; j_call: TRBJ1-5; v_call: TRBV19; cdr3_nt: TGTGCCAGTACCCCTCGGGGCCCAGGCGGGACAGGGAATCAGCCCCAGCATTTT; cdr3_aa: CASTPRGPGGTGNQPQHF
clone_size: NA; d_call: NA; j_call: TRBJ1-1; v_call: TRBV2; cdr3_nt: TGTGCCAGCACTTCGGGCACTGAAGCTTTCTTT; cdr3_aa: CASTSGTEAFF
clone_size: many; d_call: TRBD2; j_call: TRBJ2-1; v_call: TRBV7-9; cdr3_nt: TGTGCCAGCAGCACCGGACTAGCGGGTAACTACAATGAGCAGTTCTTC; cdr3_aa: CASSTGLAGNYNEQFF
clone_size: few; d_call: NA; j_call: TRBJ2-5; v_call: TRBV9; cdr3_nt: TGTGCCAGCAGTCAGAATATAGGGACCCAGTACTTC; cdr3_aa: CASSQNIGTQYF
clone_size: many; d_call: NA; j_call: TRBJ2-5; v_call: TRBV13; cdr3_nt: TGTGCCAGCAGCCGGGACATGGGCCAAGAGACCCAGTACTTC; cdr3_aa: CASSRDMGQETQYF
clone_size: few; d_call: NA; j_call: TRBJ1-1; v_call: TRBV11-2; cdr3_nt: TGTGCCAGCAGCTTACTAGACAGCAACACTGAAGCTTTCTTT; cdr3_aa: CASSLLDSNTEAFF
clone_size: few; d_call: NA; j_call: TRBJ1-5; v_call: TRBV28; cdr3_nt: TGTGCCAGCAGTCGGACAGGCAATCAGCCCCAGCATTTT; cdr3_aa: CASSRTGNQPQHF
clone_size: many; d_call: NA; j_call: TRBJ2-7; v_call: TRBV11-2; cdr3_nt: TGTGCCAGCAGATACACTAGTATCGATTACGAGCAGTACTTC; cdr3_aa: CASRYTSIDYEQYF
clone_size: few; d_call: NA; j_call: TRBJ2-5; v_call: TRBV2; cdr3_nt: TGTGCCAGCAGTATGGACAGACACGAGACCCAGTACTTC; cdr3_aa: CASSMDRHETQYF
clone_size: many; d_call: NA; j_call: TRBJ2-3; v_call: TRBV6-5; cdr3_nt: TGTGCCAGCAGCGGGGTAACAGATACGCAGTATTTT; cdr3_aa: CASSGVTDTQYF
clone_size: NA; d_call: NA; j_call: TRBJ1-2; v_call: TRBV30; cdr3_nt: TGTGCCTGGAGTGCTAAATATGGCTACACCTTC; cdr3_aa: CAWSAKYGYTF
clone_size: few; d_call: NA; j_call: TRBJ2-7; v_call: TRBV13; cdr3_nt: TGTGCCAGCAGCCCGACGGGTGGCTACGAGCAGTACTTC; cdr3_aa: CASSPTGGYEQYF
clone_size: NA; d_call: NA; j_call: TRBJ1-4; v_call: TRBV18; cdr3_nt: TGTGCCAGCTCACCACAATCCGAAAAACTGTTTTTT; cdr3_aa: CASSPQSEKLFF
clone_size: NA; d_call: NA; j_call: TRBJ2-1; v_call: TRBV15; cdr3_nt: TGTGCCACCAGCAGAGACAGGGGAGATTACAATGAGCAGTTCTTC; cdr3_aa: CATSRDRGDYNEQFF
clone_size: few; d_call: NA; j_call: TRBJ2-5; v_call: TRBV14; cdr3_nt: TGTGCCAGCAGCCAGTGGGTTGGTGAGACCCAGTACTTC; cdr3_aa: CASSQWVGETQYF
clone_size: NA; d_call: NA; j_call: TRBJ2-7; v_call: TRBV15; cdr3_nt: TGTGCCACCAGCACACAGGTGGGTGGGCAGTACTTC; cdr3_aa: CATSTQVGGQYF
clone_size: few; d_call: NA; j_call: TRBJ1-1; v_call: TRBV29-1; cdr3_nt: TGCAGCGTTGTTGGACAGTGCTCCAATTTGGGGAACACTGAAGCTTTCTTT; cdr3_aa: CSVVGQCSNLGNTEAFF